The clone carrying this T cell receptor (beta chain) has just a few counts. Antigen unknown. The record originates from a study of blood T cells in healthy people across ages. The study, taken as a whole, reports: Naive T cell percentage strongly correlated with TCR beta diversity.

Next came a second PCR, run for roughly 6 to 11 cycles, which used a sample-barcoded 5' primer along with a J-beta primer mix. Using its own MiXCR run on the 5' RACE reads, TCRdb lists one record per CDR3 protein. The data contain some 1.5 million distinct CDR3 sequences, 28% of them singletons. Germline V gene data show CDR1 as MGHRA and CDR2 as YSYEKL. The CDR3 totals 16 residues. V was trimmed by 2 bases and J by 0 bases, leaving 12 bases between them. This chain connects TRBV4-1 to TRBJ2-3; no clear D. What was sequenced was blood. The origin of this receptor is a woman aged 25 to 39 in good health. This CDR3 reads CASSQTLISSTDTQYF. CDR3 nucleotide sequence: TGCGCCAGCAGCCAAACCCTGATTTCTAGCACAGATACGCAGTATTTT.